This entry features one TCR beta chain sequence. This clonotype was seen only a few times. There is no known antigen for this receptor. No qualities accompany the bases; no much larger clone lies one base away. Library preparation used PCR. The sequencer listed for this sample is Illumina HiSeq 2500. TCR libraries were prepared with molecular barcoding, using unique molecular identifiers to normalize TCRbeta repertoire quantification. In TCRdb, the public reads were trimmed at Q25 with fastp and aligned with MiXCR, with productive beta chains retained. Each CDR3 protein appears once, grouped with its most common genes and DNA. Across this sample there are approximately 400,000 distinct CDR3 sequences, with around 16% seen only once. In total, the top ten clones hold under 30% of the sample. In the paper's terms, the treatment or condition label means: allogeneic hematopoietic cell transplantation with graft depleted of TCRalphabeta T cells and CD19 B cells. The transplant recipients were children given TCRalphabeta/CD19-depleted allogeneic hematopoietic cell grafts.

Looking up the germline V gene yields CDR1 MGHDK and CDR2 SYGVNS. V is pared back by 3 bases and J by 5 bases, with 5 bases lying between the germline termini. Reading from cysteine to phenylalanine, the CDR3 counts 11 amino acids. Solely the CDR3 DNA is kept, with 33 bases framed from the first base. The entry originates in a study of T-cell reconstitution after alpha-beta-depleted transplantation in children (dated by TCRdb to the mid-2010s). Regarding the study in general: Using TCR repertoire profiling, the study quantitatively followed how T-cell immune reconstitution unfolded in children after TCRalphabeta/CD19-depleted allogeneic hematopoietic cell transplantation.

Paper-wide results and their limitations: Apparently early alphabetaT-cell count recovery about two months after transplant reportedly relied on only several hundred rapidly expanded clones derived from non-depleted graft cells. Over subsequent months, a decline in hyperexpanded clone frequencies was noted, and after one year, T-cell counts and TCRbeta diversity were mostly ascribed to newly produced T cells. In some patients, the high TCRbeta diversity seen at day 60 was put down to recipient T cells and intrathymic progenitors that had survived conditioning.

Sequences were derived from PBMCs, mostly from graft donor cells, sampled 360 days after TCRalphabeta/CD19-depleted stem cell transplant. This TCR was recovered from a boy younger than two who had a stem cell transplant for Wiskott-Aldrich syndrome, so the T cells may come from the graft donor. The chain links TRBV25-1 with TRBJ2-7; no D gene can be assigned with confidence. The CDR3 amino acid sequence is: CASSEFDEQYF. The base sequence is TGTGCCAGCAGTGAGTTCGACGAGCAGTACTTC.